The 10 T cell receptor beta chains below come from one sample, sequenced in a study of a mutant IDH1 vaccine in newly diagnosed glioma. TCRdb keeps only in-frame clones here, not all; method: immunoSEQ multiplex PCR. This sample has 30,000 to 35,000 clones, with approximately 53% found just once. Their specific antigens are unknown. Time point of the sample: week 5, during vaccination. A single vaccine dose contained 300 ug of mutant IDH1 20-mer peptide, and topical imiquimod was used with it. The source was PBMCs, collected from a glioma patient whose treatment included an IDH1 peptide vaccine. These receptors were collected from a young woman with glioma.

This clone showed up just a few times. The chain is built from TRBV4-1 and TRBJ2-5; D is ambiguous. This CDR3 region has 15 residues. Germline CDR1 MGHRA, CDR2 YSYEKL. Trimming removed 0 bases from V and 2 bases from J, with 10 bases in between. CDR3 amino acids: CASSQDLVQQETQYF. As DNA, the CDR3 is TGCGCCAGCAGCCAAGATCTAGTACAGCAAGAGACCCAGTACTTC.

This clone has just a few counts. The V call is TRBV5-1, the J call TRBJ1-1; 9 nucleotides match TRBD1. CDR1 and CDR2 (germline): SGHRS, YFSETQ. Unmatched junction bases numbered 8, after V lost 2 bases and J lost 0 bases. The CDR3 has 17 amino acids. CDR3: CASSLGTGYRLNTEAFF. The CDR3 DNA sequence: TGCGCCAGCAGCTTAGGGACAGGGTATCGCCTGAACACTGAAGCTTTCTTT.

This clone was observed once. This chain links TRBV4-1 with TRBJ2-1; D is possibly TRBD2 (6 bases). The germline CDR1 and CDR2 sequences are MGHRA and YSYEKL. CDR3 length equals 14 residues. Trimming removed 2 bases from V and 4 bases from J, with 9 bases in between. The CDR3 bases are TGCGCCAGCAGCCAAACGGGACTGTACAATGAGCAGTTCTTC. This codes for CASSQTGLYNEQFF.

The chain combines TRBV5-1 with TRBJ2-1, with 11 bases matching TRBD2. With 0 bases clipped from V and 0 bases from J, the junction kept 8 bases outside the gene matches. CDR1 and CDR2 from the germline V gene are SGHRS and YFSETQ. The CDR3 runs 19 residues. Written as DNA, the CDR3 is TGCGCCAGCAGCTTGGGGTTGACTAGCGGGACAGACTCCTACAATGAGCAGTTCTTC. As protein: CASSLGLTSGTDSYNEQFF.

The CDR3 DNA is TGTGCCAGCAGCTTTACACCGGGGAGCTCCTACAATGAGCAGTTCTTC. It specifies CASSFTPGSSYNEQFF. The V gene is TRBV5-5, the J gene TRBJ2-1, with D possibly being TRBD2 (5 bases). The ends were cut back, 2 bases at V and 0 bases at J, with 12 bases in the middle. Germline values: CDR1 SGHKS, CDR2 YYEKEE (reference sequence). CDR3 length equals 16 residues.

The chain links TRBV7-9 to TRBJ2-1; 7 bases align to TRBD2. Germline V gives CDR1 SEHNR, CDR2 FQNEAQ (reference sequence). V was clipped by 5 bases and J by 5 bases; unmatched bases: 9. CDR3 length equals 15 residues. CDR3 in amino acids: CASSTGLEHNNEQFF. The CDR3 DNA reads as TGTGCCAGCAGCACAGGACTAGAACACAACAATGAGCAGTTCTTC.

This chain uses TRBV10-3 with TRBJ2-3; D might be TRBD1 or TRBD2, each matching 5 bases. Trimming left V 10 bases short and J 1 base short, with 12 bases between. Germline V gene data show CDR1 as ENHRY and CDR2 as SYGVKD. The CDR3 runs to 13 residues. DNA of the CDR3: TGTGCCACCGCGAGGGACGGCACAGATACGCAGTATTTT. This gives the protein CATARDGTDTQYF.

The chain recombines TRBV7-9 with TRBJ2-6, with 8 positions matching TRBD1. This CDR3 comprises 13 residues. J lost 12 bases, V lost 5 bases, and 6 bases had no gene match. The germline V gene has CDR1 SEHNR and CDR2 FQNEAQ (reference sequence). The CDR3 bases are TGTGCCAGCAGCGCTAACGACAGGGGCGTCCTGACTTTC. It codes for CASSANDRGVLTF.

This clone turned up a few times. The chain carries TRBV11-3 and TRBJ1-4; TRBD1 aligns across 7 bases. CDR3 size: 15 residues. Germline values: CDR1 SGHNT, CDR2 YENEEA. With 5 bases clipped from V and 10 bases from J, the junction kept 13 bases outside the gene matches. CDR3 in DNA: TGTGCCAGCAGCCTAAATTCAGGGGGAGAGGGAAAACTGTTTTTT. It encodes CASSLNSGGEGKLFF.

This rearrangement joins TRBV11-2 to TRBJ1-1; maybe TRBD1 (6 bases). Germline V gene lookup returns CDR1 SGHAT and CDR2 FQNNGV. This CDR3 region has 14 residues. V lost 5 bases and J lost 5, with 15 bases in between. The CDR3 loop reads CASSLGSTGTEAFF. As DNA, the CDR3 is TGTGCCAGCAGCCTAGGATCTACAGGGACTGAAGCTTTCTTT. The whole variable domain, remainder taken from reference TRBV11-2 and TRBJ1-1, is EAGVAQSPRYKIIEKRQSVAFWCNPISGHATLYWYQQILGQGPKLLIQFQNNGVVDDSQLPKDRFSAERLKGVDSTLKIQPAKLEDSAVYLCASSLGSTGTEAFFGQGTRLTVV.